The subject of this entry is one TCR beta chain. How the authors handled the data: The assay estimated nucleated cells by amplifying reference gene primers. Generated by immunoSEQ multiplex PCR, the TCRdb table keeps only in-frame clones and is missing some. The D gene and trimming were derived from the DNA, and the V and J assignments and clone size from that table. The top ten clones hold 10% to 15% of a sample with over 95,000 clones, about 85% of them seen once. The data originate from a study of blood T cell repertoires in COVID-19. This TCR was sampled from a human donor in a cohort sampled during active COVID-19. Sequenced input: peripheral blood.

The CDR3 bases are TGTGCCAGCTCACCGGAAACAGGGTTGAGTACTGAAGCTTTCTTT. Its translation is CASSPETGLSTEAFF. The chain couples TRBV18 to TRBJ1-1, with a tentative D call TRBD1 (6 bases). Per the germline V gene, CDR1 is KGHSH and CDR2 is LQKENI. The CDR3 runs to 15 residues. V dropped 3 bases and J dropped 5 bases, with 16 bases sitting between them.